Each of the 6 T cell receptor beta chains below was sequenced from the same sample in a study of T cell responses to AZD1222 COVID-19 vaccine. Profiling relied on immunoSEQ multiplex PCR, and the TCRdb table lists in-frame clones only, not all of them. The sample records more than 95,000 clones, more than 85% being singletons. This specimen consisted of peripheral blood, obtained on day 0 of MenACWY control vaccination. The receptors were sampled from an adult in good health.

The rearrangement joins TRBV5-1 to TRBJ2-2; D may correspond to TRBD1 or TRBD2 (5 bases each). V was pared by 7 bases and J by 4 bases, with 17 bases between. The CDR3 has 15 residues. Germline CDR1 reads SGHRS; CDR2 reads YFSETQ. The CDR3 coding sequence is TGCGCCAGCTTCTTGGGGGTAGCGAGCACCGGGGAGCTGTTTTTT. It yields the protein CASFLGVASTGELFF.

V is TRBV5-1 and J is TRBJ2-1, with a possible D match to TRBD1 (5 bases). The germline gives CDR1 SGHRS, CDR2 YFSETQ. This CDR3 has 14 residues. Trimming took 1 base from V and 8 from J, leaving 13 bases between them. CDR3: CASSLQSGWDEQFF. For the CDR3, the DNA is TGCGCCAGCAGCTTGCAGTCAGGGTGGGATGAGCAGTTCTTC.

The chain uses TRBV5-4 and TRBJ1-2; possibly TRBD1 for D (6 bases). V shed 0 bases and J shed 13 bases, with 13 bases lying between them. The CDR3 loop spans 12 amino acids. The germline V gene has CDR1 SGHNT and CDR2 YYREEE (reference sequence). In nucleotides, the CDR3 is TGTGCCAGCAGCTTGGGGGTCAGGGGATCCACCTTC. This codes for CASSLGVRGSTF.

The CDR3 is CASRIGESYTF. In DNA, the CDR3 is TGTGCCAGCAGGATCGGGGAAAGCTACACCTTC. The V and J genes are TRBV27 and TRBJ1-2; D ambiguous. The V end lost 6 bases, the J end lost 9 bases, and 11 bases lay between the germline ends. Germline CDR1 is MNHEY and CDR2 is SMNVEV (reference sequence). This CDR3 comprises 11 residues.

The chain has TRBV29-1 and TRBJ2-3, with 11 bases fitting TRBD2. Trimming at V came to 8 bases and at J to 2 bases, leaving 12 bases not matched to a gene. The CDR3 consists of 16 residues. Germline CDR1 SQVTM, CDR2 ANQGSEA. In DNA, the CDR3 is TGCAGCTGTCCCCGAATACTAGCGGGGGTCACAGATACGCAGTATTTT. It is translated as CSCPRILAGVTDTQYF.

Regarding this clone: The same CDR3 is also encoded by other DNA sequences in this sample. The chain recombines TRBV6-5 with TRBJ2-1; either TRBD1 or TRBD2 may fit D (6 bases each). The CDR3 runs to 14 residues. In germline, CDR1 is MNHEY, CDR2 SVGAGI. The ends were cut back, 2 bases at V and 5 bases at J, with 10 bases in the middle. CDR3 protein: CASSYGGTNNEQFF. The CDR3 DNA reads as TGTGCCAGCAGTTACGGCGGGACAAACAATGAGCAGTTCTTC.